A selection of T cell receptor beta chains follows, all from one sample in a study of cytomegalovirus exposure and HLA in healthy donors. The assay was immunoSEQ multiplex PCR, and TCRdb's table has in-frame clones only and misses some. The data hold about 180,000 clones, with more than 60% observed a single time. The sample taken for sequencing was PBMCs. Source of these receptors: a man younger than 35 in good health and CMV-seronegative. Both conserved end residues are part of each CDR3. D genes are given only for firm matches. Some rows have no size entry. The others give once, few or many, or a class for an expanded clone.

CDR3 protein: CASSLEVGQGADEQYF
CDR3 DNA: TGCGCCAGCAGCTTGGAAGTAGGACAGGGGGCCGACGAGCAGTACTTC
D gene: TRBD1
clone size: NA
J gene: TRBJ2-7
V gene: TRBV5-1

CDR3 protein: CASSRGLAGRTDTQYF
CDR3 DNA: TGTGCCAGCAGCCGCGGACTAGCGGGCCGCACAGATACGCAGTATTTT
D gene: TRBD2
clone size: NA
J gene: TRBJ2-3
V gene: TRBV7-2

CDR3 protein: CASSSRQGGNEQYF
CDR3 DNA: TGTGCCAGCAGCTCCCGACAGGGGGGCAACGAGCAGTACTTC
D gene: TRBD1
clone size: NA
J gene: TRBJ2-7
V gene: TRBV11-2

CDR3 protein: CAANVVESSYEQYF
CDR3 DNA: TGTGCCGCAAACGTCGTGGAGAGCTCCTACGAGCAGTACTTC
D gene: NA
clone size: NA
J gene: TRBJ2-7
V gene: TRBV30

CDR3 protein: CATRETSNLHEQYF
CDR3 DNA: TGTGCCACCCGGGAGACTAGTAATCTCCACGAGCAGTACTTC
D gene: NA
clone size: NA
J gene: TRBJ2-7
V gene: TRBV2

CDR3 protein: CASSYTQDIHYGYTF
CDR3 DNA: TGTGCCAGCAGTTACACACAGGATATACACTATGGCTACACCTTC
D gene: NA
clone size: NA
J gene: TRBJ1-2
V gene: TRBV6-6

CDR3 protein: CASSPPGSGTYEQYF
CDR3 DNA: TGTGCCAGCTCACCACCGGGTAGCGGAACCTACGAGCAGTACTTC
D gene: NA
clone size: NA
J gene: TRBJ2-7
V gene: TRBV18

CDR3 protein: CASSPYPRDRGIAYEQYF
CDR3 DNA: TGTGCTAGCAGCCCCTACCCCCGGGACAGGGGGATCGCCTACGAGCAGTACTTC
D gene: TRBD1
clone size: NA
J gene: TRBJ2-7
V gene: TRBV7-7

CDR3 protein: CASRNQGTGSYNEQFF
CDR3 DNA: TGTGCCAGTAGAAACCAGGGGACAGGGTCGTACAATGAGCAGTTCTTC
D gene: TRBD1
clone size: NA
J gene: TRBJ2-1
V gene: TRBV19

CDR3 protein: CASSGGTIGYTF
CDR3 DNA: TGTGCCAGCAGCGGAGGGACAATTGGCTACACCTTC
D gene: NA
clone size: few
J gene: TRBJ1-2
V gene: TRBV9

CDR3 protein: CASSPTGPSGGNEQFF
CDR3 DNA: TGTGCCAGCAGCCCTACTGGTCCTAGCGGGGGAAATGAGCAGTTCTTC
D gene: TRBD2
clone size: NA
J gene: TRBJ2-1
V gene: TRBV7-9

CDR3 protein: CASSSDRGEQYF
CDR3 DNA: TGTGCCAGCAGCTCGGACAGGGGCGAGCAGTACTTC
D gene: TRBD1
clone size: NA
J gene: TRBJ2-7
V gene: TRBV7-9

CDR3 protein: CASHTGQGIFLSGNTIYF
CDR3 DNA: TGTGCCAGCCATACCGGACAGGGGATCTTTTTATCCGGAAACACCATATATTTT
D gene: TRBD1
clone size: NA
J gene: TRBJ1-3
V gene: TRBV2

CDR3 protein: CATSPSREQYF
CDR3 DNA: TGTGCCACTAGCCCCTCTCGCGAGCAGTACTTC
D gene: NA
clone size: NA
J gene: TRBJ2-7
V gene: TRBV10-3

CDR3 protein: CSVGTGGLRVNTEAFF
CDR3 DNA: TGCAGCGTGGGGACAGGGGGTTTAAGGGTGAACACTGAAGCTTTCTTT
D gene: TRBD1
clone size: NA
J gene: TRBJ1-1
V gene: TRBV29-1

CDR3 protein: CASSWTSGKDEQYF
CDR3 DNA: TGTGCCAGCAGCTGGACTAGCGGGAAAGACGAGCAGTACTTC
D gene: TRBD2
clone size: NA
J gene: TRBJ2-7
V gene: TRBV5-6

CDR3 protein: CASSIQETQYF
CDR3 DNA: TGTGCCAGCAGCATACAAGAGACCCAGTACTTC
D gene: NA
clone size: once
J gene: TRBJ2-5
V gene: TRBV7-6

CDR3 protein: CASSDRVEQFF
CDR3 DNA: TGCGCCAGCAGCGACAGGGTTGAGCAGTTCTTC
D gene: TRBD1
clone size: NA
J gene: TRBJ2-1
V gene: TRBV4-1

CDR3 protein: CASSQTGNTEAFF
CDR3 DNA: TGTGCCAGCAGCCAAACAGGGAACACTGAAGCTTTCTTT
D gene: NA
clone size: few
J gene: TRBJ1-1
V gene: TRBV7-3

CDR3 protein: CASSRAFGGGDYGYTF
CDR3 DNA: TGTGCCAGCAGCCGCGCTTTCGGTGGGGGGGACTATGGCTACACCTTC
D gene: NA
clone size: NA
J gene: TRBJ1-2
V gene: TRBV5-4

CDR3 protein: CASSPSSYEQYF
CDR3 DNA: TGTGCCAGCAGCCCCAGCTCCTACGAGCAGTACTTC
D gene: NA
clone size: NA
J gene: TRBJ2-7
V gene: TRBV27

CDR3 protein: CASSSGTGELAFF
CDR3 DNA: TGCGCCAGCAGCTCCGGGACAGGGGAATTGGCTTTCTTT
D gene: TRBD1
clone size: NA
J gene: TRBJ1-1
V gene: TRBV5-1

CDR3 protein: CASSFGSADEQFF
CDR3 DNA: TGTGCCAGCAGCTTCGGGAGCGCCGATGAGCAGTTCTTC
D gene: NA
clone size: NA
J gene: TRBJ2-1
V gene: TRBV7-9

CDR3 protein: CATSRDPTGQETQYF
CDR3 DNA: TGTGCCACCAGCAGAGATCCAACAGGCCAAGAGACCCAGTACTTC
D gene: NA
clone size: few
J gene: TRBJ2-5
V gene: TRBV15

CDR3 protein: CASSYDGRASDTQYF
CDR3 DNA: TGTGCCAGCAGTTACGACGGGAGGGCCTCAGATACGCAGTATTTT
D gene: TRBD2
clone size: few
J gene: TRBJ2-3
V gene: TRBV6-5

CDR3 protein: CASGQGANGYTF
CDR3 DNA: TGTGCCAGCGGGCAGGGGGCTAATGGCTACACCTTC
D gene: TRBD1
clone size: NA
J gene: TRBJ1-2
V gene: TRBV6-5

CDR3 protein: CASSRGSDRLDTEAFF
CDR3 DNA: TGTGCCAGTAGTAGGGGCTCCGACAGGCTCGACACTGAAGCTTTCTTT
D gene: NA
clone size: NA
J gene: TRBJ1-1
V gene: TRBV19

CDR3 protein: CASSLSLGQGNQPQHF
CDR3 DNA: TGTGCCAGCAGCCTAAGCCTGGGACAGGGCAATCAGCCCCAGCATTTT
D gene: TRBD1
clone size: NA
J gene: TRBJ1-5
V gene: TRBV4-2

CDR3 protein: CASSFGTDYEQYF
CDR3 DNA: TGTGCCAGCAGCTTTGGGACAGACTACGAGCAGTACTTC
D gene: TRBD1
clone size: NA
J gene: TRBJ2-7
V gene: TRBV11-3

CDR3 protein: CASSPPKRLAGGSQETQYF
CDR3 DNA: TGTGCCAGCAGCCCACCTAAACGACTAGCGGGGGGGTCCCAAGAGACCCAGTACTTC
D gene: TRBD2
clone size: once
J gene: TRBJ2-5
V gene: TRBV5-8

CDR3 protein: CASSLDRRTNYGYTF
CDR3 DNA: TGTGCCAGCAGCTTGGACAGGCGCACTAACTATGGCTACACCTTC
D gene: NA
clone size: NA
J gene: TRBJ1-2
V gene: TRBV5-8

CDR3 protein: CASSSGLYEQYF
CDR3 DNA: TGTGCCAGCTCGTCGGGACTGTACGAGCAGTACTTC
D gene: NA
clone size: NA
J gene: TRBJ2-7
V gene: TRBV18

CDR3 protein: CASSLTEYQETQYF
CDR3 DNA: TGTGCCAGCAGCCTAACAGAGTACCAAGAGACCCAGTACTTC
D gene: NA
clone size: NA
J gene: TRBJ2-5
V gene: TRBV14

CDR3 protein: CASSAWDTHYEQYF
CDR3 DNA: TGTGCCAGCAGCGCGTGGGACACGCACTACGAGCAGTACTTC
D gene: NA
clone size: NA
J gene: TRBJ2-7
V gene: TRBV9

CDR3 protein: CASSPSGGAGGIGELFF
CDR3 DNA: TGTGCCAGCAGCCCTAGCGGGGGGGCCGGAGGGATCGGGGAGCTGTTTTTT
D gene: TRBD2
clone size: NA
J gene: TRBJ2-2
V gene: TRBV7-6

CDR3 protein: CASSGRTEAFF
CDR3 DNA: TGTGCCAGCAGCGGGCGCACTGAAGCTTTCTTT
D gene: NA
clone size: few
J gene: TRBJ1-1
V gene: TRBV7-8

CDR3 protein: CASSLGQGYTQYF
CDR3 DNA: TGTGCCAGCAGTTTAGGGCAGGGGTATACGCAGTATTTT
D gene: NA
clone size: NA
J gene: TRBJ2-3
V gene: TRBV27

CDR3 protein: CASSSLLRDPDTQYF
CDR3 DNA: TGTGCCAGCAGCTCTCTGTTGCGGGACCCAGATACGCAGTATTTT
D gene: NA
clone size: NA
J gene: TRBJ2-3
V gene: TRBV11-3

CDR3 protein: CASSDVAGGGADTQYF
CDR3 DNA: TGTGCCAGCAGTGATGTTGCGGGGGGTGGCGCAGATACGCAGTATTTT
D gene: TRBD2
clone size: NA
J gene: TRBJ2-3
V gene: TRBV6-4

CDR3 protein: CASSWRGTGELFF
CDR3 DNA: TGTGCCAGCAGTTGGAGGGGTACCGGGGAGCTGTTTTTT
D gene: NA
clone size: NA
J gene: TRBJ2-2
V gene: TRBV27

CDR3 protein: CASSSVDREVPVGYTF
CDR3 DNA: TGTGCCAGCAGCTCAGTGGACAGGGAAGTACCTGTTGGCTACACCTTC
D gene: TRBD1
clone size: NA
J gene: TRBJ1-2
V gene: TRBV7-2

CDR3 protein: CASSLGTAINQPQHF
CDR3 DNA: TGTGCCAGCAGCCTCGGGACAGCGATTAATCAGCCCCAGCATTTT
D gene: TRBD1
clone size: NA
J gene: TRBJ1-5
V gene: TRBV6-4

CDR3 protein: CASSLGGSNTEAFF
CDR3 DNA: TGTGCCAGCAGCTTAGGAGGGTCGAACACTGAAGCTTTCTTT
D gene: NA
clone size: NA
J gene: TRBJ1-1
V gene: TRBV7-3

CDR3 protein: CASSVGRNTGELFF
CDR3 DNA: TGCGCCAGCAGTGTCGGTAGGAACACCGGGGAGCTGTTTTTT
D gene: NA
clone size: few
J gene: TRBJ2-2
V gene: TRBV10-2

CDR3 protein: CASSVDRGRGNEQFF
CDR3 DNA: TGTGCCAGCAGCGTCGACAGGGGGCGCGGGAATGAGCAGTTCTTC
D gene: TRBD1
clone size: NA
J gene: TRBJ2-1
V gene: TRBV7-8

CDR3 protein: CASSLTSGRQETQYF
CDR3 DNA: TGTGCCAGCAGTCTCACTAGCGGACGCCAAGAGACCCAGTACTTC
D gene: TRBD2
clone size: NA
J gene: TRBJ2-5
V gene: TRBV27

CDR3 protein: CASSSGASGRGHTQYF
CDR3 DNA: TGTGCCAGCAGCTCCGGTGCGAGCGGGAGGGGACATACGCAGTATTTT
D gene: TRBD2
clone size: NA
J gene: TRBJ2-3
V gene: TRBV11-2

CDR3 protein: CASSLNPRQNTGELFF
CDR3 DNA: TGTGCCAGCAGTTTAAATCCCCGACAGAACACCGGGGAGCTGTTTTTT
D gene: NA
clone size: NA
J gene: TRBJ2-2
V gene: TRBV27

CDR3 protein: CASSPGLAVTGELFF
CDR3 DNA: TGTGCCAGCAGTCCGGGACTAGCGGTCACCGGGGAGCTGTTTTTT
D gene: TRBD2
clone size: NA
J gene: TRBJ2-2
V gene: TRBV2

CDR3 protein: CASSWGQGDLRYYF
CDR3 DNA: TGTGCCAGCAGCTGGGGACAGGGAGACCTACGGTACTACTTC
D gene: TRBD1
clone size: NA
J gene: TRBJ2-5
V gene: TRBV11-2

CDR3 protein: CASSTFGQGRGGELFF
CDR3 DNA: TGTGCCAGCAGCACCTTTGGACAGGGTAGAGGCGGGGAGCTGTTTTTT
D gene: TRBD1
clone size: NA
J gene: TRBJ2-2
V gene: TRBV7-9

CDR3 protein: CASRPQGPRQPQHF
CDR3 DNA: TGTGCCAGCAGACCCCAGGGCCCGAGGCAGCCCCAGCATTTT
D gene: NA
clone size: few
J gene: TRBJ1-5
V gene: TRBV6-6

CDR3 protein: CASGGSGLNTEAFF
CDR3 DNA: TGTGCTAGTGGGGGGTCGGGGTTGAACACTGAAGCTTTCTTT
D gene: NA
clone size: NA
J gene: TRBJ1-1
V gene: TRBV12-5

CDR3 protein: CASSLGRGGRPDTQYF
CDR3 DNA: TGCGCCAGCAGCTTGGGGCGGGGGGGCAGGCCAGATACGCAGTATTTT
D gene: TRBD2
clone size: NA
J gene: TRBJ2-3
V gene: TRBV5-1